These T cell receptor beta chains were read from a single sample in a study of blood T cell repertoires in COVID-19. Measured with immunoSEQ multiplex PCR; TCRdb has only the in-frame clones, and not every one. Altogether 110,000 or so clones are present, 75% to 90% being singletons, with the ten largest covering roughly 8%. Sequencing used peripheral blood. The receptors here all came from a woman aged 40 to 55 with acute or convalescent COVID-19. CDR3s include the opening cysteine and the closing phenylalanine or tryptophan. The order of the fields is clone size, D gene, J gene, V gene, CDR3 DNA, CDR3 protein. The D gene is left open where the match is weak. Only some rows state a clone size, as once, few, many or a class for expanded clones.

NA TRBD1 TRBJ1-2 TRBV18 TGTGCCAGCTCACCACAGGGGGCGAGAATTAATGGCTACACCTTC CASSPQGARINGYTF
few NA TRBJ1-2 TRBV7-2 TGTGCCAGCAGCCTAGGCGGGTTTAACTATGGCTACACCTTC CASSLGGFNYGYTF
NA TRBD1 TRBJ1-1 TRBV6-2/TRBV6-3 TGTGCCAGCAGCCGGGACAGGGGAGGTGTTGGAGCTTTCTTT CASSRDRGGVGAFF
NA TRBD2 TRBJ2-3 TRBV4-1 TGCGCCAGCAGCCGATCACCCCCCGGGACTAGCGGGGGGGTGGATACGCAGTATTTT CASSRSPPGTSGGVDTQYF
NA TRBD1 TRBJ1-2 TRBV2 TGTGCCAGCAGTGAATATAGAGGGGGCACCTATGGCTACACCTTC CASSEYRGGTYGYTF
NA NA TRBJ2-1 TRBV4-1 TGCGCCAGCAGCCAAGAGCGGGACAATGAGCAGTTCTTC CASSQERDNEQFF
NA TRBD1 TRBJ1-1 TRBV5-5 TGTGCCAGCAGCTTGGAAACCCTGGGACAGGGGGCTCTAAAAGCTTTCTTT CASSLETLGQGALKAFF
NA TRBD2 TRBJ2-5 TRBV5-6 TGTGCCAGCAGCTTGCGGCGGACCGGGAGGACGGAGACCCAGTACTTC CASSLRRTGRTETQYF
NA NA TRBJ2-1 TRBV4-2 TGTGCCAGCAGCCAAGATCCGGCAGTCGCGCACCGACTTTACAATGAGCAGTTCTTC CASSQDPAVAHRLYNEQFF
once TRBD1 TRBJ1-1 TRBV5-1 TGCGCCAGCAGGGACAGGGTCGGTGGGGACACTGAAGCTTTCTTT CASRDRVGGDTEAFF
NA NA TRBJ1-1 TRBV7-2 TGTGCCAGCAGCTTCGAGGGTGGCCCCTCCCTGAACACTGAAGCTTTCTTT CASSFEGGPSLNTEAFF
NA TRBD1 TRBJ1-2 TRBV5-1 TGCGCCAGCAGCTTGGGACAGGGGGCGCGAGGCTACACCTTC CASSLGQGARGYTF
NA TRBD1 TRBJ1-1 TRBV18 TGTGCCAGCTCACCGGACAGGAAGAACACTGAAGCTTTCTTT CASSPDRKNTEAFF
NA TRBD1 TRBJ1-6 TRBV6-2/TRBV6-3 TGTGCCAGCATCCCCGGACAGGACAGCTCCTATAATTCACCCCTCCACTTT CASIPGQDSSYNSPLHF
NA TRBD2 TRBJ2-6 TRBV6-5 TGTGCCAGCAGTTACGAGCGGGGCTCTGGGGCCAACGTCCTGACTTTC CASSYERGSGANVLTF
NA TRBD2 TRBJ2-3 TRBV27 TGTGCCAGCAGTTTGATAGCGGGACGCACAGATACGCAGTATTTT CASSLIAGRTDTQYF
NA TRBD1 TRBJ1-1 TRBV2 TGTGCCAGCAGGGGGAAGACAGGGGGCTCCACTGAAGCTTTCTTT CASRGKTGGSTEAFF
few NA TRBJ2-7 TRBV7-8 TGTGCCAGCAGCTCCCTAGCGCTCAGCTCCTACGAGCAGTACTTC CASSSLALSSYEQYF
NA TRBD2 TRBJ2-1 TRBV5-1 TGCGCCAGCAGCTCGGGGACTAGCGGGGGTAATGAGCAGTTCTTC CASSSGTSGGNEQFF
NA TRBD2 TRBJ2-7 TRBV3-1/TRBV3-2 TGTGCCAGCAGCCCCGACCTAGCGGGGGCCTACGAGCAGTACTTC CASSPDLAGAYEQYF
NA TRBD1 TRBJ1-1 TRBV2 TGTGCCAGCAATAAGGGGGCGAACACTGAAGCTTTCTTT CASNKGANTEAFF
once NA TRBJ1-2 TRBV5-1 TGCGCCAGCACCCCCGGGGGTCGGGACCGGGATCTCCCACTCTTTAATGGCTACACCTTC CASTPGGRDRDLPLFNGYTF
NA TRBD1 TRBJ2-3 TRBV2 TGTGCCAGCAGGGGACAGGGCACAGATACGCAGTATTTT CASRGQGTDTQYF
NA NA TRBJ1-5 TRBV18 TGTGCCAGCTCACCGGGCCGGGGTGGTCAGCCCCAGCATTTT CASSPGRGGQPQHF
NA NA TRBJ2-7 TRBV7-6 TGTGCCAGCAGCGCGGCGGGCGCCTTTCCCTACGAGCAGTACTTC CASSAAGAFPYEQYF
NA TRBD1 TRBJ1-2 TRBV5-1 TGCGCCAGCAGCCCCCGGACAGGGCTGGGGTATGGCTACACCTTC CASSPRTGLGYGYTF
NA TRBD1 TRBJ1-1 TRBV7-2 TGTGCCAGCAGCTCCCGACAGGGAAATTCTGAAGCTTTCTTT CASSSRQGNSEAFF
NA NA TRBJ2-2 TRBV12-5 TGTGCTAGTGGTTTTCGTTCCGGGGAGCTGTTTTTT CASGFRSGELFF
few TRBD1 TRBJ2-7 TRBV5-6 TGTGCCAGCAGTTTACTAAACCCCGGGACAGGGAACGAGCAGTACTTC CASSLLNPGTGNEQYF
once NA TRBJ1-1 TRBV11-2 TGTGCCAGCAGTCAGGGATCGAACACTGAAGCTTTCTTT CASSQGSNTEAFF
NA NA TRBJ1-1 TRBV18 TGTGCCAGCTCACCACTCACTATGAACACTGAAGCTTTCTTT CASSPLTMNTEAFF
NA NA TRBJ1-5 TRBV6-5 TGTGCCAGCAGTTACTCGCGAAGCAATCAGCCCCAGCATTTT CASSYSRSNQPQHF
NA TRBD1 TRBJ1-1 TRBV7-9 TGTGCCAGCAGCTCGGGACAGCGGATGAACACTGAAGCTTTCTTT CASSSGQRMNTEAFF
NA TRBD2 TRBJ2-7 TRBV7-2 TGTGCCAGCAGTTCGGGACTAGTCTCCTACGAGCAGTACTTC CASSSGLVSYEQYF
NA TRBD1 TRBJ1-1 TRBV7-9 TGTGCCAGCAGCCGTTGGGACAGAAGGAACACTGAAGCTTTCTTT CASSRWDRRNTEAFF
NA NA TRBJ2-2 TRBV5-1 TGCGCCAGCAGCGGAGGGGGCACGAACACCGGGGAGCTGTTTTTT CASSGGGTNTGELFF
NA TRBD2 TRBJ2-5 TRBV7-9 TGTGCCAGCAGCCCCGACAGGATAAGCGGGGGGGAGACCCAGTACTTC CASSPDRISGGETQYF
few NA TRBJ2-1 TRBV12-3/TRBV12-4 TGTGCCAGCAGTTTAGCGGGTCAGGGTTCACGGTTCTTC CASSLAGQGSRFF
NA TRBD2 TRBJ2-1 TRBV10-2 TGCGCCAGCAGAGCAGCCATAGCGGGGATTGTTTCCGGTGAGCAGTTCTTC CASRAAIAGIVSGEQFF
few TRBD1 TRBJ2-2 TRBV4-1 TGCGCCAGCAGCCACTGGGGGGGGACAGGGTGGAACACCGGGGAGCTGTTTTTT CASSHWGGTGWNTGELFF
NA NA TRBJ2-3 TRBV9 TGTGCCAGCAGCCCAACCTCGGGAGGCACAGATACGCAGTATTTT CASSPTSGGTDTQYF
NA TRBD2 TRBJ2-1 TRBV5-1 TGCGCCAGCAGCTTCATAGCGGGGGTTAATGAGCAGTTCTTC CASSFIAGVNEQFF